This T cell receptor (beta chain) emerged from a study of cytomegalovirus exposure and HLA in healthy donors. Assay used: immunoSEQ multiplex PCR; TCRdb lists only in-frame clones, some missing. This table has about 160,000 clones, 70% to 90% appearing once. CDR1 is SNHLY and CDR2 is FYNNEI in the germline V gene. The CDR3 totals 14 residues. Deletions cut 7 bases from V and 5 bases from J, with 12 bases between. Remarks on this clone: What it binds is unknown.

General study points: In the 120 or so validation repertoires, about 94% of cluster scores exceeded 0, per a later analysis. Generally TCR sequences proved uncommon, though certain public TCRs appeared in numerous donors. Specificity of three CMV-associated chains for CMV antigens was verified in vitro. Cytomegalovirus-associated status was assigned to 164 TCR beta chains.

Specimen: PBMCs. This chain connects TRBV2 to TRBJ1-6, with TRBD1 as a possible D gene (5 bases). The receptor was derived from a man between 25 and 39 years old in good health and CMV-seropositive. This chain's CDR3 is CASIIREDNSPLHF. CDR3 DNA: TGTGCCAGCATTATCAGGGAAGATAATTCACCCCTCCACTTT. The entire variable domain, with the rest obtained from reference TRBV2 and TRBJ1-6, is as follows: EPEVTQTPSHQVTQMGQEVILRCVPISNHLYFYWYRQILGQKVEFLVSFYNNEISEKSEIFDDQFSVERPDGSNFTLKIRSTKLEDSAMYFCASIIREDNSPLHFGNGTRLTVT.